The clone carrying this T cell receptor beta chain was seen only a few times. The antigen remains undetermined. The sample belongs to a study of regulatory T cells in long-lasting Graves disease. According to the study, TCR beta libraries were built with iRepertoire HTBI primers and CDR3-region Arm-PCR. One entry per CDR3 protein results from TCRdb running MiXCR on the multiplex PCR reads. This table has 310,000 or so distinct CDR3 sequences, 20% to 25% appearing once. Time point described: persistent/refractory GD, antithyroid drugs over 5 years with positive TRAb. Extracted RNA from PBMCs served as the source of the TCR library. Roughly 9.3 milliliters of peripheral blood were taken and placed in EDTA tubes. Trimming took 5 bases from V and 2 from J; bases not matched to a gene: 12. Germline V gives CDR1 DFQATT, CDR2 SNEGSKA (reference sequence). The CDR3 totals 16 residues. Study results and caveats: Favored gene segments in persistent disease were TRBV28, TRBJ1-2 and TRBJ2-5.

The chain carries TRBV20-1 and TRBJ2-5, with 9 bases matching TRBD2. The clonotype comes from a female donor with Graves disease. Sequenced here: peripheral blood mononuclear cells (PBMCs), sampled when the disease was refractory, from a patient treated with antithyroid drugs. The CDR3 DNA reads TGCAGTGCTTACCAGTGGCTAGCGGGGTTACAAGAGACCCAGTACTTC. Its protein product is CSAYQWLAGLQETQYF.